This TCR beta chain was profiled in a study of cytomegalovirus exposure and HLA in healthy donors. Germline assignment: CDR1 SGHAT and CDR2 FQNNGV. V was clipped by 5 bases and J by 4 bases, with 20 bases between them. The CDR3 spans 17 residues. Profiling relied on immunoSEQ multiplex PCR, and the TCRdb table lists in-frame clones only, not all of them. The sample lists 180,000 or so clones; around nine tenths were seen once. This rearrangement joins TRBV11-2 to TRBJ1-4; D not certain. Source material: PBMCs. The TCR originated in a woman aged 25-40 years in good health and CMV-seronegative. Here the CDR3 DNA reads TGTGCCAGCAGCCTAACCGGTGGTGCGGGTAATAATGAAAAACTGTTTTTT. As protein: CASSLTGGAGNNEKLFF.